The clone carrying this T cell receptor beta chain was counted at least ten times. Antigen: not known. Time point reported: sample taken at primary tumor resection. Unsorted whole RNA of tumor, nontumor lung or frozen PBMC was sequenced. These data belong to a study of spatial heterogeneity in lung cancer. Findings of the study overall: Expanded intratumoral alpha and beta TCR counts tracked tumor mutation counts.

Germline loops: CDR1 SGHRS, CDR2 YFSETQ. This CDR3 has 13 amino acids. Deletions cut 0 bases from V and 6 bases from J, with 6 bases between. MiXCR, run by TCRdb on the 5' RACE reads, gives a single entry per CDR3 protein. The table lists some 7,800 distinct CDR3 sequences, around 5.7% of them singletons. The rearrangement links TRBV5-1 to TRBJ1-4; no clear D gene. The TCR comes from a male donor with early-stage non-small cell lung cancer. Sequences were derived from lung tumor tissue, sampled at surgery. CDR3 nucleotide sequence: TGCGCCAGCAGCTTGGGCGGGTATGAAAAACTGTTTTTT. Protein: CASSLGGYEKLFF.